Below, one T cell receptor beta chain is given with its context. Its cognate antigen is unknown. This record belongs to a study of cytomegalovirus exposure and HLA in healthy donors. The CDR3 length is 15 residues. Trimming took 3 bases from V and 1 from J; bases not matched to a gene: 3. Per the germline V gene, CDR1 is MNHEY and CDR2 is SMNVEV (reference sequence). Researchers ran the PCR with 60 Vbeta and 13 Jbeta primers. The table came from immunoSEQ multiplex PCR; TCRdb's copy has only in-frame clones and leaves some out. Altogether about 120,000 clones are present, around 62% being singletons, with the ten largest covering just under 9.5%. Overall study results and limits: Follow-up analysis found HLA locus-dependent TCR association rates, highest for DRB1 and lowest for HLA-C.

The source is a middle-aged woman in good health and CMV-seropositive. This rearrangement joins TRBV27 to TRBJ1-1, with 9 bases lining up with TRBD1. Sequencing was performed on PBMCs. CDR3 nucleotides: TGTGCCAGCAGTTTCCGACAGGGGGGGAACACTGAAGCTTTCTTT. Translated: CASSFRQGGNTEAFF.